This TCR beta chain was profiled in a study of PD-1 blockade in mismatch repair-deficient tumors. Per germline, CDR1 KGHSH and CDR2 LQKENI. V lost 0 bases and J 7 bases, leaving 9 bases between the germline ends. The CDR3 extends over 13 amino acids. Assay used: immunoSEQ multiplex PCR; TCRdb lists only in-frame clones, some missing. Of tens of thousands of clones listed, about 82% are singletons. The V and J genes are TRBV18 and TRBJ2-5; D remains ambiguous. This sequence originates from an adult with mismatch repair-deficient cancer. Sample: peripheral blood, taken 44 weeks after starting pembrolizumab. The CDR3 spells CASSPPSSATQYF. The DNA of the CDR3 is TGTGCCAGCTCACCACCGTCCTCGGCGACCCAGTACTTC.